This T cell receptor (beta chain) emerged from a study of control samples from healthy donors and cancer patients. The CDR3 runs to 15 residues. The junction had 6 bases not matched to a gene; V was cut back by 6 bases and J by 3 bases. Per the germline V gene, CDR1 is MGHDK and CDR2 is SYGVNS. TCRdb's table, derived via immunoSEQ multiplex PCR, lists solely in-frame clones and lacks some. Here the sample spans 150,000 or so clones, 88% being singletons. V gene TRBV25-1 combines with J gene TRBJ2-2; 8 bases map to TRBD1. This TCR came from a woman aged 30 to 39 in good health. Material for sequencing was blood. DNA for the CDR3: TGTGCCAGCAGAAGCGACAGGGGAGACACCGGGGAGCTGTTTTTT. Its translation: CASRSDRGDTGELFF.